The 6 T cell receptor beta chains in this list originate from one sample, sequenced in a study of technical replicates of blood from a few donors listed by TCRdb under 2017. To prepare the library, the immunoSEQ multiplex PCR assay was applied. The immuneACCESS repertoire file appears here via TCRdb, limited to in-frame rearrangements. These files lack a portion of the clones; in checked studies, under half of the deficit traces to unresolved V genes, and the cause of the others is not known. This sample gives around 60,000 clones in total; over 90% of them show up just once. About 4.5% of the sample is held by the ten biggest clonotypes. Sequencing input: PBMCs. Every receptor here comes from a human donor in good health. Some clones in this sample may be carry-over from other donors' samples.

This clone came up once. The same CDR3 is also encoded by other DNA sequences in this sample. V gene TRBV7-6 combines with J gene TRBJ2-7; D is uncertain. The CDR3 covers 13 residues. V shed 5 bases and J shed 5 bases, with 13 bases lying between them. Germline values: CDR1 SGHVS, CDR2 FNYEAQ. Written as DNA, the CDR3 is TGTGCCAGCAGCCCCCAGATATCGCACGAGCAGTACTTC. The encoded protein is CASSPQISHEQYF.

A single count supports this clone. The chain uses TRBV29-1 and TRBJ1-5, with no clear D. The CDR3 is 13 residues long. Germline CDR1 is SQVTM and CDR2 is ANQGSEA. With 4 bases removed from V and 7 bases from J, the gap between germline ends came to 14 bases. The CDR3 nucleotides are TGCAGCGTTGGGGCCGATCCTGGGCAGCCCCAGCATTTT. It is translated as CSVGADPGQPQHF.

The rearrangement joins TRBV4-1 to TRBJ2-5; 13 nucleotides match TRBD2. From germline, CDR1 is MGHRA and CDR2 YSYEKL. The CDR3 totals 18 residues. Losses at the gene ends were 3 bases for V and 4 bases for J; bases not matched to a gene: 11. CDR3 protein: CASSQLNLGLAGAETQYF. The CDR3 DNA sequence: TGCGCCAGCAGCCAGCTTAACCTTGGACTAGCGGGGGCAGAGACCCAGTACTTC.

The chain couples TRBV7-3 to TRBJ2-5; the D gene is possibly TRBD2 (5 bases). The CDR3 sequence is 15 residues long. Germline-derived CDR1 and CDR2 are SGHTA and FQGTGA. Trimming removed 0 bases at V and 1 base at J, with 9 bases between. CDR3: CASSLTSGVQETQYF. CDR3 in DNA: TGTGCCAGCAGCTTAACGTCCGGGGTCCAAGAGACCCAGTACTTC.

This chain connects TRBV6-6 to TRBJ2-7, with 13 bases matching TRBD2. The length of the CDR3 is 16 residues. Germline loops: CDR1 MNHNY, CDR2 SVGAGI (reference sequence). The trim removed 0 bases at V and 2 bases at J, leaving 1 base unmatched. CDR3 nucleotide sequence: TGTGCCAGCAGTTACTCCGGACTAGCGGGAGCCTACGAGCAGTACTTC. The encoded protein is CASSYSGLAGAYEQYF.

The chain is built from TRBV29-1 and TRBJ1-1, with unresolved D. Between the trimmed V and J ends, which lost 7 bases and 5 bases, there was a span of 11 bases. The CDR3 consists of 11 residues. Germline V gives CDR1 SQVTM, CDR2 ANQGSEA. The CDR3 bases are TGCAGCGCAATACTGAGAACTGAAGCTTTCTTT. Its translation is CSAILRTEAFF.